These T cell receptor beta chains were read from a single sample in a study of blood T cell repertoires in COVID-19. Clones were sequenced by immunoSEQ multiplex PCR, and TCRdb holds only the in-frame ones, with some missing. The table lists roughly 46,000 clones, roughly 91% of them singletons. Specimen: peripheral blood. All receptors come from a man aged 50-59 years with active COVID-19. CDR3s include the opening cysteine and the closing phenylalanine or tryptophan. A D gene is named only where the DNA matches it firmly. Clone size appears in some rows only: once, few, many, or a class for an expanded clone.

v_call: TRBV28; d_call: -; j_call: TRBJ2-2; clone_size: -; cdr3_aa: CASSSPAPGTTNTGELFF; cdr3_nt: TGTGCCAGCAGTTCCCCCGCCCCCGGGACAACGAACACCGGGGAGCTGTTTTTT
v_call: TRBV6-1; d_call: -; j_call: TRBJ2-3; clone_size: -; cdr3_aa: CASSERRGSTDTQYF; cdr3_nt: TGTGCCAGCAGTGAACGTCGGGGGAGCACAGATACGCAGTATTTT
v_call: TRBV6-5; d_call: -; j_call: TRBJ1-5; clone_size: few; cdr3_aa: CASSPRGASNQPQHF; cdr3_nt: TGTGCCAGCAGTCCTCGGGGAGCTAGCAATCAGCCCCAGCATTTT
v_call: TRBV6-2/TRBV6-3; d_call: TRBD1; j_call: TRBJ1-5; clone_size: -; cdr3_aa: CASSYQERTGDQPQHF; cdr3_nt: TGTGCCAGCAGTTACCAGGAAAGGACAGGGGATCAGCCCCAGCATTTT
v_call: TRBV5-5; d_call: TRBD1; j_call: TRBJ2-3; clone_size: -; cdr3_aa: CASSPGTGSYF; cdr3_nt: TGTGCCAGCAGCCCCGGGACAGGGAGTTATTTT
v_call: TRBV6-2/TRBV6-3; d_call: TRBD2; j_call: TRBJ2-2; clone_size: -; cdr3_aa: CASSLLLAGGSGELFF; cdr3_nt: TGTGCCAGCAGTTTGCTCCTAGCGGGAGGATCCGGGGAGCTGTTTTTT
v_call: TRBV4-3; d_call: TRBD1; j_call: TRBJ2-2; clone_size: once; cdr3_aa: CASSQEPTGGPGELFF; cdr3_nt: TGCGCCAGCAGCCAAGAACCGACAGGGGGCCCCGGGGAGCTGTTTTTT
v_call: TRBV15; d_call: TRBD2; j_call: TRBJ2-7; clone_size: -; cdr3_aa: CATSRSGLAREQYF; cdr3_nt: TGTGCCACCAGCAGATCGGGACTAGCGCGCGAGCAGTACTTC
v_call: TRBV28; d_call: -; j_call: TRBJ2-7; clone_size: -; cdr3_aa: CASSFRLRSVQYF; cdr3_nt: TGTGCCAGCAGTTTCCGGCTACGAAGCGTGCAGTACTTC
v_call: TRBV9; d_call: TRBD1; j_call: TRBJ1-4; clone_size: -; cdr3_aa: CASSVGTGVEKLFF; cdr3_nt: TGTGCCAGCAGCGTGGGGACAGGGGTTGAAAAACTGTTTTTT
v_call: TRBV4-3; d_call: -; j_call: TRBJ2-5; clone_size: once; cdr3_aa: CASSQDRSQRAWETQYF; cdr3_nt: TGCGCCAGCAGCCAAGATCGAAGCCAGCGGGCTTGGGAGACCCAGTACTTC
v_call: TRBV19; d_call: TRBD1; j_call: TRBJ2-7; clone_size: -; cdr3_aa: CASRRGRFPYEQYF; cdr3_nt: TGTGCCAGTAGGAGGGGGCGCTTCCCCTACGAGCAGTACTTC
v_call: TRBV19; d_call: TRBD2; j_call: TRBJ2-2; clone_size: -; cdr3_aa: CASTPSGRTGELFF; cdr3_nt: TGTGCCAGTACCCCTAGCGGGAGGACCGGGGAGCTGTTTTTT
v_call: TRBV19; d_call: TRBD2; j_call: TRBJ2-1; clone_size: -; cdr3_aa: CASSGLAGGNEQFF; cdr3_nt: TGTGCCAGTTCGGGACTAGCGGGGGGAAATGAGCAGTTCTTC
v_call: TRBV6-5; d_call: -; j_call: TRBJ1-2; clone_size: -; cdr3_aa: CASTLDINYGYTF; cdr3_nt: TGTGCCAGCACCCTTGACATTAACTATGGCTACACCTTC
v_call: TRBV4-1; d_call: -; j_call: TRBJ1-4; clone_size: -; cdr3_aa: CASSQGGTKSKLFF; cdr3_nt: TGCGCCAGCAGCCAGGGTGGGACAAAGTCAAAACTGTTTTTT
v_call: TRBV6-1; d_call: TRBD1; j_call: TRBJ2-7; clone_size: -; cdr3_aa: CASSEAQGQGAYEQYF; cdr3_nt: TGTGCCAGCAGTGAAGCGCAGGGACAGGGGGCGTACGAGCAGTACTTC
v_call: TRBV7-2; d_call: -; j_call: TRBJ2-3; clone_size: -; cdr3_aa: CASSLGAFTDTQYF; cdr3_nt: TGTGCCAGCAGCTTAGGAGCCTTCACAGATACGCAGTATTTT
v_call: TRBV27; d_call: TRBD1; j_call: TRBJ1-4; clone_size: -; cdr3_aa: CASTRTGGFEKLFF; cdr3_nt: TGTGCCAGCACCCGGACAGGGGGCTTTGAAAAACTGTTTTTT
v_call: TRBV4-2; d_call: -; j_call: TRBJ2-5; clone_size: -; cdr3_aa: CASSQGAEAETQYF; cdr3_nt: TGTGCCAGCAGCCAAGGTGCTGAGGCGGAGACCCAGTACTTC
v_call: TRBV2; d_call: TRBD2; j_call: TRBJ2-1; clone_size: -; cdr3_aa: CATQGGAGGYNEQFF; cdr3_nt: TGTGCCACCCAAGGCGGGGCGGGGGGGTACAATGAGCAGTTCTTC
v_call: TRBV7-9; d_call: TRBD1; j_call: TRBJ2-7; clone_size: -; cdr3_aa: CASSLPGTELYEQYF; cdr3_nt: TGTGCCAGCAGCTTACCTGGGACAGAACTCTACGAGCAGTACTTC
v_call: TRBV7-9; d_call: -; j_call: TRBJ2-7; clone_size: -; cdr3_aa: CASSLAQANYEQYF; cdr3_nt: TGTGCCAGCAGCTTAGCGCAGGCCAACTACGAGCAGTACTTC
v_call: TRBV19; d_call: TRBD1; j_call: TRBJ2-7; clone_size: -; cdr3_aa: CASSIEAGTGGLYEQYF; cdr3_nt: TGTGCCAGTAGTATAGAGGCGGGGACAGGGGGCCTATACGAGCAGTACTTC
v_call: TRBV5-6; d_call: TRBD1; j_call: TRBJ1-3; clone_size: -; cdr3_aa: CASSSGETGVSSGNTIYF; cdr3_nt: TGTGCCAGCAGCTCAGGAGAAACAGGGGTGAGCTCTGGAAACACCATATATTTT
v_call: TRBV7-9; d_call: TRBD2; j_call: TRBJ2-7; clone_size: -; cdr3_aa: CASSLSGVSYEQYF; cdr3_nt: TGTGCCAGCAGCTTGAGCGGGGTTTCCTACGAGCAGTACTTC
v_call: TRBV24-1; d_call: TRBD2; j_call: TRBJ2-5; clone_size: -; cdr3_aa: CATSDFRTSRYETQYF; cdr3_nt: TGTGCCACCAGTGATTTCCGGACTAGCCGGTATGAGACCCAGTACTTC
v_call: TRBV4-2; d_call: TRBD2; j_call: TRBJ2-7; clone_size: -; cdr3_aa: CASSQDLPGGRGYEQYF; cdr3_nt: TGTGCCAGCAGCCAAGATCTACCTGGCGGGAGAGGCTACGAGCAGTACTTC
v_call: TRBV7-9; d_call: TRBD2; j_call: TRBJ2-5; clone_size: few; cdr3_aa: CASRGAGVQETQYF; cdr3_nt: TGTGCCAGCAGGGGAGCGGGAGTCCAAGAGACCCAGTACTTC
v_call: TRBV11-3; d_call: TRBD1; j_call: TRBJ2-2; clone_size: -; cdr3_aa: CASSPRTGWDTGELFF; cdr3_nt: TGTGCCAGCAGCCCTCGGACAGGGTGGGACACCGGGGAGCTGTTTTTT
v_call: TRBV6-2/TRBV6-3; d_call: TRBD1; j_call: TRBJ2-3; clone_size: few; cdr3_aa: CASSRGTGASTDTQYF; cdr3_nt: TGTGCCAGCAGTCGTGGGACAGGGGCTAGCACAGATACGCAGTATTTT
v_call: TRBV28; d_call: TRBD1; j_call: TRBJ2-3; clone_size: -; cdr3_aa: CASSSTGAAIADTQYF; cdr3_nt: TGTGCCAGCAGTTCCACAGGGGCTGCAATCGCAGATACGCAGTATTTT
v_call: TRBV5-4; d_call: TRBD2; j_call: TRBJ2-7; clone_size: -; cdr3_aa: CASRLAGASMGEQYF; cdr3_nt: TGTGCCAGCAGACTAGCGGGGGCTTCTATGGGAGAGCAGTACTTC
v_call: TRBV7-2; d_call: TRBD2; j_call: TRBJ2-1; clone_size: once; cdr3_aa: CASSSLAGEVEQFF; cdr3_nt: TGTGCCAGCAGCTCTTTAGCGGGGGAGGTTGAGCAGTTCTTC
v_call: TRBV6-5; d_call: -; j_call: TRBJ1-6; clone_size: -; cdr3_aa: CASSWDSNSSPLHF; cdr3_nt: TGTGCCAGCAGCTGGGACTCCAACTCTTCACCCCTCCACTTT
v_call: TRBV2; d_call: TRBD2; j_call: TRBJ2-2; clone_size: -; cdr3_aa: CASSEAGAGLQGSGGPLNTGELFF; cdr3_nt: TGTGCCAGCAGTGAAGCGGGAGCGGGACTGCAGGGATCGGGAGGGCCTCTGAACACCGGGGAGCTGTTTTTT
v_call: TRBV30; d_call: TRBD1; j_call: TRBJ1-2; clone_size: -; cdr3_aa: CAWNPGGGYTF; cdr3_nt: TGTGCCTGGAATCCAGGGGGTGGCTACACCTTC
v_call: TRBV27; d_call: TRBD1; j_call: TRBJ2-7; clone_size: -; cdr3_aa: CASSPWTGSSVSYEQYF; cdr3_nt: TGTGCCAGCAGTCCTTGGACAGGGAGCTCCGTCTCCTACGAGCAGTACTTC
v_call: TRBV6-5; d_call: TRBD2; j_call: TRBJ2-7; clone_size: -; cdr3_aa: CASKGTSGSYEQYF; cdr3_nt: TGTGCCAGCAAGGGGACTAGCGGGTCCTACGAGCAGTACTTC
v_call: TRBV6-4; d_call: TRBD2; j_call: TRBJ2-1; clone_size: -; cdr3_aa: CASSDFSGSRGEQFF; cdr3_nt: TGTGCCAGCAGTGACTTTAGCGGGAGTCGCGGTGAGCAGTTCTTC
v_call: TRBV19; d_call: -; j_call: TRBJ2-7; clone_size: -; cdr3_aa: CASSTGYSYEQYF; cdr3_nt: TGTGCCAGTAGTACAGGGTATTCCTACGAGCAGTACTTC
v_call: TRBV18; d_call: TRBD1; j_call: TRBJ2-5; clone_size: -; cdr3_aa: CASSPGQDETQYF; cdr3_nt: TGTGCCAGCTCACCGGGACAGGATGAGACCCAGTACTTC
v_call: TRBV4-1; d_call: TRBD2; j_call: TRBJ2-2; clone_size: once; cdr3_aa: CASSQNTWFSGRGSGELFF; cdr3_nt: TGCGCCAGCAGCCAGAATACTTGGTTTAGCGGGAGAGGGTCCGGGGAGCTGTTTTTT
v_call: TRBV27; d_call: TRBD1; j_call: TRBJ2-5; clone_size: -; cdr3_aa: CASSRQGNIGETQYF; cdr3_nt: TGTGCCAGCAGTAGACAGGGAAATATAGGGGAGACCCAGTACTTC
v_call: TRBV7-9; d_call: TRBD1; j_call: TRBJ1-4; clone_size: few; cdr3_aa: CASRRGTENEKLFF; cdr3_nt: TGTGCCAGCAGACGAGGGACAGAAAATGAAAAACTGTTTTTT
v_call: TRBV6-5; d_call: -; j_call: TRBJ2-5; clone_size: -; cdr3_aa: CASSYSSGLSGETQYF; cdr3_nt: TGTGCCAGCAGTTACTCGTCTGGACTTAGTGGGGAGACCCAGTACTTC
v_call: TRBV7-2; d_call: TRBD1; j_call: TRBJ1-5; clone_size: -; cdr3_aa: CASSIDRAEQPQHF; cdr3_nt: TGTGCCAGCAGCATTGACAGGGCGGAACAGCCCCAGCATTTT
v_call: TRBV5-8; d_call: -; j_call: TRBJ2-5; clone_size: -; cdr3_aa: CASSLWGDPKETQYF; cdr3_nt: TGTGCCAGCAGCTTGTGGGGGGATCCAAAAGAGACCCAGTACTTC
v_call: TRBV7-9; d_call: -; j_call: TRBJ1-4; clone_size: -; cdr3_aa: CASSLVPGLHGEKLFF; cdr3_nt: TGTGCCAGCAGCTTAGTCCCGGGACTGCATGGCGAAAAACTGTTTTTT
v_call: TRBV3-1/TRBV3-2; d_call: -; j_call: TRBJ2-5; clone_size: -; cdr3_aa: CASSQKGAETQYF; cdr3_nt: TGTGCCAGCAGCCAAAAAGGGGCGGAGACCCAGTACTTC
v_call: TRBV7-8; d_call: -; j_call: TRBJ2-7; clone_size: -; cdr3_aa: CASSPLRGTYEQYF; cdr3_nt: TGTGCCAGCAGCCCCCTCAGAGGGACCTACGAGCAGTACTTC
v_call: TRBV28; d_call: TRBD2; j_call: TRBJ2-7; clone_size: -; cdr3_aa: CASSLVRGIGEQYF; cdr3_nt: TGTGCCAGCAGTTTGGTGCGGGGGATCGGCGAGCAGTACTTC
v_call: TRBV7-2; d_call: -; j_call: TRBJ1-4; clone_size: -; cdr3_aa: CASSPQGIREKLFF; cdr3_nt: TGTGCCAGCAGCCCACAGGGTATTCGGGAAAAACTGTTTTTT